This entry lists 23 T cell receptor beta chains sequenced from one sample in a study of OX40 agonist ivuxolimab in advanced cancers. The method was immunoSEQ multiplex PCR; TCRdb's version includes in-frame clones alone and lacks a portion of them. The sample has 20,000 to 30,000 clones; 70% to 90% are singletons. The input for sequencing was CD4+ or CD8+ T cells sorted from blood, taken in a trial of the OX40 agonist ivuxolimab. The source of these receptors is an adult with an advanced solid tumor such as melanoma, head and neck, liver or kidney cancer.

The chain combines TRBV7-9 with TRBJ2-1; 8 bases align to TRBD2. J lost 8 bases, V lost 1 base, and 7 bases had no gene match. This CDR3 has 15 residues. From germline, CDR1 is SEHNR and CDR2 FQNEAQ (reference sequence). The CDR3 is CASSLESGGSYEQFF. Written as DNA, the CDR3 is TGTGCCAGCAGCTTAGAGAGCGGGGGCAGCTATGAGCAGTTCTTC.

The chain couples TRBV5-5 to TRBJ2-1, with 7 positions matching TRBD1. CDR1 is SGHKS, CDR2 YYEKEE, per germline (reference sequence). The CDR3 runs to 16 residues. V shed 0 bases and J 0 bases; nucleotides not matched to a gene: 3. The CDR3 bases are TGTGCCAGCAGCTTGGTCGGGGACAGCTCCTACAATGAGCAGTTCTTC. Translating it yields CASSLVGDSSYNEQFF.

Regarding this clone: In the same sample, other DNA sequences code for this CDR3. The V gene is TRBV29-1, the J gene TRBJ1-1, with D possibly matching TRBD1 (5 bases). The V gene lost 5 bases and the J gene lost 5 bases, with 15 bases spanning the gap. This CDR3 has 13 amino acids. CDR1 and CDR2 from the germline V gene are SQVTM and ANQGSEA. The CDR3 nucleotides read TGCAGCGTTCTTCAGGGAGGGCGGACTGAAGCTTTCTTT. Translation: CSVLQGGRTEAFF.

V is TRBV15 and J is TRBJ2-7; the D is unclear. Trimming stripped 0 bases from V and 2 bases from J, with 8 bases between. CDR1 LNHNV and CDR2 YYDKDF come from the germline V gene (reference sequence). CDR3 length: 14 amino acids. The CDR3 spells CATSRDTGTYEQYF. CDR3 DNA sequence: TGTGCCACCAGCAGAGATACGGGTACCTACGAGCAGTACTTC.

The gene calls are TRBV4-2 and TRBJ2-3; 13 positions match TRBD2. CDR3 length: 16 amino acids. J gave up 4 bases and V 3 bases, and 4 bases lay outside the gene matches. The germline CDR1 and CDR2 sequences are LGHNA and YNFKEQ. This chain's CDR3 is CASSQGTSGIPDTQYF. The CDR3 region has the DNA TGTGCCAGCAGCCAGGGGACTAGCGGGATCCCAGATACGCAGTATTTT.

The CDR3 region has the DNA TGTGCCAGCAGCTTTTTGGGCTCTGGGGCCAACGTCCTGACTTTC. It translates to CASSFLGSGANVLTF. The chain joins TRBV13 to TRBJ2-6; no clear D gene. V was cut by 3 bases and J by 0 bases, with 6 bases left in between. The CDR3 extends over 15 amino acids. In germline, CDR1 is PRHDT, CDR2 FYEKMQ (reference sequence).

J is TRBJ2-7 and V is TRBV7-9; 10 bases are a match to TRBD1. V lost 8 bases, J lost 3 bases, and 7 bases stayed unmatched. Germline values: CDR1 SEHNR, CDR2 FQNEAQ (reference sequence). This CDR3 is 14 amino acids long. DNA for the CDR3: TGTGCCAGCCAAGATCGGGACAGGGGCTACGAGCAGTACTTC. Protein sequence: CASQDRDRGYEQYF.

The table lists this clone with a count of one. The chain couples TRBV29-1 to TRBJ1-2; no firm D call. The ends were cut back, 0 bases at V and 5 bases at J, with 10 bases in the middle. This CDR3 comprises 13 residues. Germline lookup yields CDR1 SQVTM and CDR2 ANQGSEA. CDR3 region: CSVEETGKYGYTF. CDR3 nucleotides: TGCAGCGTTGAAGAGACGGGAAAGTATGGCTACACCTTC.

This clone was recorded only once. V and J are TRBV28 and TRBJ2-6; D uncertain. The CDR3 is 15 residues long. Trimming cost V 3 bases and J 0 bases, with 6 bases left between them. Germline CDR1 is MDHEN and CDR2 is SYDVKM. This CDR3 reads CASSFRSSGANVLTF. The CDR3 DNA sequence: TGTGCCAGCAGTTTTCGGAGCTCTGGGGCCAACGTCCTGACTTTC. Using reference TRBV28 and TRBJ2-6 for the parts outside the CDR3, the full variable domain is DVKVTQSSRYLVKRTGEKVFLECVQDMDHENMFWYRQDPGLGLRLIYFSYDVKMKEKGDIPEGYSVSREKKERFSLILESASTNQTSMYLCASSFRSSGANVLTFGAGSRLTVL.

The rearrangement joins TRBV4-2 to TRBJ2-2; D is unresolved. CDR1 is LGHNA, CDR2 YNFKEQ, per germline. This CDR3 comprises 11 residues. V lost 3 bases to trimming and J lost 11 bases, with 7 bases between them. In DNA, the CDR3 is TGTGCCAGCAGCCAGGCCCGAGAGCTGTTTTTT. Protein: CASSQARELFF.

The chain links TRBV4-1 to TRBJ1-2, with TRBD1 identical over 8 bases. V was pared by 0 bases and J by 7 bases, with 1 base of the junction left unmatched. The CDR3 runs to 13 residues. The V gene's germline CDR1 is MGHRA and CDR2 YSYEKL. CDR3 DNA: TGCGCCAGCAGCCAAGATACAGGGGGTGGCTACACCTTC. Amino acid sequence: CASSQDTGGGYTF.

The genes are TRBV4-2 and TRBJ2-7; 9 positions match TRBD1. J was trimmed by 1 base and V by 3 bases; bases with no gene match: 7. This CDR3 region has 16 residues. Germline V gene data show CDR1 as LGHNA and CDR2 as YNFKEQ. The CDR3 nucleotides are TGTGCCAGCAGCCAGGATACCGGGACAGGGTCCTACGAGCAGTACTTC. Translation: CASSQDTGTGSYEQYF.

The J gene is TRBJ2-7, the V gene TRBV9, with unresolved D. Germline CDR1 and CDR2: SGDLS and YYNGEE. The CDR3 contains 12 residues. The V end was cut by 1 base, the J end by 5 bases, with 7 bases between. The DNA of the CDR3 is TGTGCCAGCAGCGTATCCGGCCACGAGCAGTACTTC. As protein: CASSVSGHEQYF.

V is TRBV6-5 and J is TRBJ1-1; D may be TRBD1 (6 bases). The CDR3 spans 15 residues. The V end was cut by 2 bases, the J end by 5 bases, with 15 bases between. The V gene's germline CDR1 is MNHEY and CDR2 SVGAGI. The CDR3 coding sequence is TGTGCCAGCAGTTACAGGGGAGGGGGAAGTACTGAAGCTTTCTTT. This gives the protein CASSYRGGGSTEAFF.

CDR3: CASSLGQRPYEQYF. CDR3 nucleotide sequence: TGTGCCAGCAGCTTGGGACAGAGACCCTACGAGCAGTACTTC. The chain employs TRBV9 and TRBJ2-7; 7 bases are shared with TRBD1. Trimming removed 4 bases from V and 2 bases from J; junction bases left unmatched: 6. There are 14 residues in the CDR3. Looked up from germline, CDR1 is SGDLS and CDR2 is YYNGEE.

The rearrangement links TRBV9 to TRBJ2-5; 12 bases line up with TRBD2. Losses at the gene ends were 5 bases for V and 5 bases for J; bases not matched to a gene: 7. This CDR3 comprises 15 residues. Germline V gives CDR1 SGDLS, CDR2 YYNGEE. CDR3 sequence reads: CASSAQGTSGETQYF. In DNA form, the CDR3 reads TGTGCCAGCAGTGCCCAAGGGACTAGCGGGGAGACCCAGTACTTC.

CDR3 sequence (DNA): TGTGCCAGCAGTTTGATACCAGGGTATCAGCCCCAGCATTTT. It specifies CASSLIPGYQPQHF. This chain links TRBV27 with TRBJ1-5, with D perhaps TRBD1 (5 bases). This CDR3 spans 14 amino acids. Germline lookup yields CDR1 MNHEY and CDR2 SMNVEV (reference sequence). The V and J ends lost 3 bases and 5 bases respectively, with 11 bases between them.

The rearrangement uses TRBV9 and TRBJ2-7; D call uncertain. V was shortened by 3 bases and J by 0 bases, with 13 bases between the two germline ends. The CDR3 contains 15 residues. In germline, CDR1 is SGDLS, CDR2 YYNGEE. CDR3 region: CASSASGMDSYEQYF. CDR3 in DNA: TGTGCCAGCAGCGCCTCGGGTATGGACTCCTACGAGCAGTACTTC.

The genes are TRBV6-5 and TRBJ1-1, with 12 positions matching TRBD1. This CDR3 is built from 15 residues. CDR1 and CDR2 from the germline V gene are MNHEY and SVGAGI. V lost 6 bases to trimming and J lost 7 bases; unmatched junction nucleotides: 9. This CDR3 is CASRNPGQGADEAFF. CDR3 DNA sequence: TGTGCCAGCAGAAACCCGGGACAGGGGGCCGATGAAGCTTTCTTT.

This clone rates as large. The V call is TRBV18, the J call TRBJ2-7; possibly TRBD1 for D (5 bases). The CDR3 sequence is 14 residues long. V shed 3 bases and J shed 3 bases, with 12 bases lying between them. CDR1 and CDR2 from the germline V gene are KGHSH and LQKENI. The CDR3 bases are TGTGCCAGCTCACCGGCGTATGACAGCTACGAGCAGTACTTC. Protein product: CASSPAYDSYEQYF.

The rearrangement links TRBV6-5 to TRBJ2-7; 7 bases line up with TRBD2. The CDR3 covers 16 residues. CDR1 and CDR2 (germline): MNHEY, SVGAGI. The trim removed 0 bases at V and 3 bases at J, leaving 8 bases unmatched. The CDR3 DNA follows: TGTGCCAGCAGTTACTCGAGGCTAGCGGCCTTCTACGAGCAGTACTTC. Encoded protein: CASSYSRLAAFYEQYF.

The J gene is TRBJ1-1, the V gene TRBV14; 9 nucleotides line up with TRBD1. CDR3 length equals 18 residues. The germline V gene encodes CDR1 SGHDN and CDR2 FVKESK. Trimming took 3 bases from V and 1 from J; bases not matched to a gene: 12. The CDR3 DNA follows: TGTGCCAGCAGCCAGCCCGGACAGGGGTGGGGATCGAACACTGAAGCTTTCTTT. Its protein product is CASSQPGQGWGSNTEAFF.

The chain links TRBV4-3 to TRBJ1-1; no firm D call. CDR3 length equals 15 residues. V shed 0 bases and J shed 1 base, with 9 bases lying between them. Germline CDR1 and CDR2: LGHNA and YSLEER. DNA of the CDR3: TGCGCCAGCAGCCAAGAAATGGGAACGAACACTGAAGCTTTCTTT. This codes for CASSQEMGTNTEAFF.